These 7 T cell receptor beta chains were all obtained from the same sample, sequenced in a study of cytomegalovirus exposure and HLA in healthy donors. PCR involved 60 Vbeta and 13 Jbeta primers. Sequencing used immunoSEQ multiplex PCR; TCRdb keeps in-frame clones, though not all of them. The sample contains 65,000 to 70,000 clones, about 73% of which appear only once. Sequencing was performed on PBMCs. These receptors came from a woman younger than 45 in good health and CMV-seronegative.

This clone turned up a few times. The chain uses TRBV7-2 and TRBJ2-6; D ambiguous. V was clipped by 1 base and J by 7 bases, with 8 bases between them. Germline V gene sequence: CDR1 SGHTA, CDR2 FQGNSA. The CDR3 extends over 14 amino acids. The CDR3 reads CASSLVLFANVLTF. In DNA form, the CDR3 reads TGTGCCAGCAGCTTAGTTCTGTTTGCCAACGTCCTGACTTTC.

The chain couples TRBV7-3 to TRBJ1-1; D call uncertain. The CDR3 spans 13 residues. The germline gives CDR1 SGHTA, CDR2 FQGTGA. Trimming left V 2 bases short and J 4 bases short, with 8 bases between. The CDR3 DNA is TGTGCCAGCAGCTTAGCGGCGGGCACTGAAGCTTTCTTT. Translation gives CASSLAAGTEAFF. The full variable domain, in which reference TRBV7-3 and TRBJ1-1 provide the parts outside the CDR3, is GAGVSQTPSNKVTEKGKYVELRCDPISGHTALYWYRQSLGQGPEFLIYFQGTGAADDSGLPNDRFFAVRPEGSVSTLKIQRTERGDSAVYLCASSLAAGTEAFFGQGTRLTVV.

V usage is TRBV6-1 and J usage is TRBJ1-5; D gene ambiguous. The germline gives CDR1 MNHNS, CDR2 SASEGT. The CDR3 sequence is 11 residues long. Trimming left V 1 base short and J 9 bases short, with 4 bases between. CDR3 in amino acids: CASSEVRPQHF. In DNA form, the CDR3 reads TGTGCCAGCAGTGAAGTTCGGCCCCAGCATTTT.

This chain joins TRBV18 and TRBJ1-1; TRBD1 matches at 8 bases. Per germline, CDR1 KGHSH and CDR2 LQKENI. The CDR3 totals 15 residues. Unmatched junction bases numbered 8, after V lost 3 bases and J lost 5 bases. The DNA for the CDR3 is TGTGCCAGCTCACCCTCCGGGACAGGTTTAACTGAAGCTTTCTTT. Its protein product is CASSPSGTGLTEAFF.

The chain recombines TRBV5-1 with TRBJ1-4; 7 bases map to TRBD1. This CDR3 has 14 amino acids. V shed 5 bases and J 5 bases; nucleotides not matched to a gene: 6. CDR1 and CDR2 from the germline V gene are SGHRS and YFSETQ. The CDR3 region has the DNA TGCGCCAGCAGATCCGGGACAGCAAATGAAAAACTGTTTTTT. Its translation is CASRSGTANEKLFF. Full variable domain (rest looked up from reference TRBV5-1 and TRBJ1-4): KAGVTQTPRYLIKTRGQQVTLSCSPISGHRSVSWYQQTPGQGLQFLFEYFSETQRNKGNFPGRFSGRQFSNSRSEMNVSTLELGDSALYLCASRSGTANEKLFFGSGTQLSVL.

The CDR3 sequence is CASSRASATNEKLFF. For the CDR3, the DNA is TGCGCCAGCAGCCGCGCGAGCGCAACTAATGAAAAACTGTTTTTT. The genes are TRBV4-1 and TRBJ1-4; D is undetermined. The V end lost 4 bases, the J end lost 0 bases, and 9 bases lay between the germline ends. CDR3 size: 15 residues. Germline values: CDR1 MGHRA, CDR2 YSYEKL.

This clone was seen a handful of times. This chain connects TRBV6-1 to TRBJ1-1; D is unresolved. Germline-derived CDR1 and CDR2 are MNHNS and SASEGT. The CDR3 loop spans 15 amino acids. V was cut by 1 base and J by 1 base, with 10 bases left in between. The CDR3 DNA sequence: TGTGCCAGCAGTGAAGTGGGCAACTCGAACACTGAAGCTTTCTTT. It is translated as CASSEVGNSNTEAFF.